Following are 19 T cell receptor beta chains from one sample sequenced in a study of prognosis after radiotherapy for stage I lung cancer. Two rounds of multiplex PCR amplified TCR beta CDR3 from genomic DNA. Primers targeting each individual TRBV and TRBJ gene were applied in first-round PCR. TCRdb analysed the multiplex PCR reads with MiXCR anew, one entry per CDR3 protein. The sample lists nearly 25,000 distinct CDR3 sequences; roughly two fifths were seen once. The input for sequencing was PBMCs, taken before or after stereotactic body radiation therapy (not recorded which). The receptors here all came from a donor of 50 years or more with non-small cell lung cancer.

In regard to this clonotype: A much larger clone differs by one base, so this may be a read error. The gene calls are TRBV3-1 and TRBJ1-3; D not resolved. The CDR3 is 15 amino acids. Germline V CDR1 and CDR2: LGHDT, YNNKEL (reference sequence). The CDR3 DNA follows: TGTGCCTGCAGCCAAGATCTCAACTCTGGAAACACCATATATTTT. Amino acids: CACSQDLNSGNTIYF.

This clonotype was seen just once. The rearrangement uses TRBV7-8 and TRBJ2-6; possibly TRBD1 or TRBD2 for D (6 bases each). V lost 5 bases to trimming and J lost 4 bases, with 18 bases between them. Germline V gives CDR1 SGHVS, CDR2 FQNEAQ. The CDR3 has 17 residues. The CDR3 is CASSPGAGGLGANVLTF. CDR3 sequence (DNA): TGTGCCAGCAGCCCGGGGGCAGGCGGTTTGGGGGCCAACGTCCTGACTTTC.

Of note for this clonotype: The junction departs from germline at one end; a sequencing error may be responsible. This rearrangement joins TRBV12-3 or TRBV12-4 to TRBJ1-2; perhaps TRBD1 as D (5 bases). CDR3 length: 14 residues. As DNA, the CDR3 is TGTGCCAGCAGTTTGTCACCGGAGGGGAATGGCTACGCCTTC. Protein sequence: CASSLSPEGNGYAF.

This clonotype was found many times. V and J are TRBV12-3 or TRBV12-4 and TRBJ2-3; 10 nucleotides align to TRBD2. The ends lost 7 bases at V and 8 bases at J; junction bases unmatched: 6. The CDR3 has 13 residues. The CDR3 loop is CASKDLAGVTQYF. As DNA, the CDR3 is TGTGCCAGCAAAGATCTAGCGGGGGTTACGCAGTATTTT.

Remarks on this clonotype: A far larger clone lies a single base away; this is likely a read error. This rearrangement joins TRBV12-3 or TRBV12-4 to TRBJ2-1, with D possibly being TRBD2 (6 bases). V lost 6 bases, J lost 8 bases, and 17 bases lay in between. The CDR3 extends over 14 amino acids. As DNA, the CDR3 is TGTGCCAGCAGCTCTACCCCTGGGGGGTATGAGCAGTTCTTC. Protein sequence: CASSSTPGGYEQFF.

The chain combines TRBV5-4 with TRBJ2-2, with D perhaps TRBD1 or TRBD2 (5 bases each). The CDR3 extends over 15 amino acids. V shed 4 bases and J shed 7 bases, with 17 bases lying between them. CDR1 and CDR2 from the germline V gene are SGHNT and YYREEE (reference sequence). The CDR3 here is CASSKGRGENGELFF. The CDR3 DNA reads TGTGCCAGCAGCAAGGGACGGGGTGAGAACGGGGAGCTGTTTTTT.

This clonotype was seen more than once but under ten times. A much larger clone differs by one base, so this may be a read error. The conserved phenylalanine or tryptophan normally closing the CDR3 is absent here, so this likely arose from a read error. This chain connects TRBV4-1 to TRBJ1-5, with a possible D match to TRBD1 (5 bases). Germline lookup yields CDR1 MGHRA and CDR2 YSYEKL. The CDR3 is 15 residues long. Trimming cost V 2 bases and J 5 bases, with 13 bases left between them. The CDR3 nucleotides are TGCGCCAGCAGCCAACGGGACCCAAAGGATCAGCCCCAGCATTAT. Its translation: CASSQRDPKDQPQHY.

This chain connects TRBV28 to TRBJ2-7, with 7 bases identical to TRBD1. V shed 6 bases and J 4 bases; nucleotides not matched to a gene: 15. The CDR3 sequence is 16 residues long. Germline CDR1 is MDHEN and CDR2 is SYDVKM. The CDR3 sequence: CASRRTGLFTSYEQYF. CDR3 in DNA: TGTGCCAGCAGAAGGACAGGCCTCTTTACGTCGTACGAGCAGTACTTC.

The V and J genes are TRBV19 and TRBJ2-6; tentative D call: TRBD2 (5 bases). Trimming cost V 7 bases and J 0 bases, with 22 bases left between them. The CDR3 length is 19 residues. Germline CDR1 is LNHDA and CDR2 is SQIVND (reference sequence). CDR3 bases: TGTGCCAGTAAGGCGCGGCGGGTGATTAGGTTCTCTGGGGCCAACGTCCTGACTTTC. It specifies CASKARRVIRFSGANVLTF. The full variable domain, with the rest looked up from reference TRBV19 and TRBJ2-6, is DGGITQSPKYLFRKEGQNVTLSCEQNLNHDAMYWYRQDPGQGLRLIYYSQIVNDFQKGDIAEGYSVSREKKESFPLTVTSAQKNPTAFYLCASKARRVIRFSGANVLTFGAGSRLTVL.

The V and J genes are TRBV27 and TRBJ2-3, with a possible D match to TRBD1 (5 bases). V shed 4 bases and J shed 0 bases, with 8 bases lying between them. Germline CDR1 reads MNHEY; CDR2 reads SMNVEV (reference sequence). This CDR3 is 14 amino acids long. In DNA form, the CDR3 reads TGTGCCAGCAGTTCTAGACAGAGCACAGATACGCAGTATTTT. It specifies CASSSRQSTDTQYF.

As concerns this clonotype: This clone may be a read error of a much larger clone one base away. CDR3 nucleotides: TGTGCCAGCAGCCAAGTAACACAGGTGGCCGGAAAACTGTTTTTT. Amino acids: CASSQVTQVAGKLFF. V usage is TRBV3-1 and J usage is TRBJ1-4, with a tentative D call TRBD1 (5 bases). V lost 1 base and J lost 10, with 16 bases in between. CDR1 and CDR2 from the germline V gene are LGHDT and YNNKEL (reference sequence). This CDR3 is built from 15 residues.

There are a few counts of this clonotype. CDR3 sequence reads: CASSPGQANTGELFF. The CDR3 DNA is TGTGCCAGCAGTCCCGGACAGGCGAACACCGGGGAGCTGTTTTTT. The chain employs TRBV6-1 and TRBJ2-2; 7 bases match TRBD1. Losses at the gene ends were 5 bases for V and 0 bases for J; bases not matched to a gene: 3. Per germline, CDR1 MNHNS and CDR2 SASEGT. The CDR3 sequence is 15 residues long.

Concerning this clonotype itself: A far bigger clonotype differs at one base, so this is likely a read error. The chain has TRBV27 and TRBJ2-7, with D perhaps matching TRBD1 or TRBD2 (5 bases each). The CDR3 spans 14 residues. The germline CDR1 and CDR2 sequences are MNHEY and SMNVEV (reference sequence). CDR3 sequence (DNA): TGTGCCAGCAGACCGGCCGGGGACCCCTACGAGAAGTACTTC. Amino acid sequence: CASRPAGDPYEKYF.

V gene TRBV7-6 combines with J gene TRBJ2-2; 10 nucleotides match TRBD2. Germline assignment: CDR1 SGHVS and CDR2 FNYEAQ. CDR3 length equals 15 residues. V shed 5 bases and J 2 bases; nucleotides not matched to a gene: 2. CDR3 coding DNA: TGTGCCAGCAGCCGGACTAGCGGCAACACCGGGGAGCTGTTTTTT. Its protein product is CASSRTSGNTGELFF.

This clonotype was picked up many times. This chain joins TRBV30 and TRBJ2-7, with 10 bases that match TRBD2. V shed 0 bases and J 1 base; nucleotides not matched to a gene: 3. CDR3 length equals 15 residues. Germline lookup yields CDR1 GTSNPN and CDR2 SVGIG (reference sequence). The CDR3 here is CAWSVASGSSYEQYF. DNA for the CDR3: TGTGCCTGGAGTGTGGCTAGCGGGAGTTCCTACGAGCAGTACTTC.

This clonotype is classed as medium-sized. This chain links TRBV11-2 with TRBJ1-4; unclear D gene. V shed 4 bases and J shed 4 bases, with 16 bases lying between them. The CDR3 runs to 16 residues. Per germline, CDR1 SGHAT and CDR2 FQNNGV. The CDR3 is CASSSLIEGGNEKLFF. CDR3 DNA: TGTGCCAGCAGCTCCCTCATTGAGGGTGGTAATGAAAAACTGTTTTTT.

This chain joins TRBV6-2 or TRBV6-3 and TRBJ2-7, with 12 bases matching TRBD1. The V and J ends lost 0 bases and 7 bases, in that order; junction bases with no gene match: 10. The CDR3 totals 17 residues. Germline CDR1 MNHEY, CDR2 SVGEGT. The DNA for the CDR3 is TGTGCCAGCAGTTACTCTCTGTGGGACAGGGGGCGCGTGGAGCAGTACTTC. It yields the protein CASSYSLWDRGRVEQYF.

With respect to this clonotype: One base separates it from a far larger clone, so it is likely a read error. V and J are TRBV2 and TRBJ2-5, with 7 positions matching TRBD1. The J call may not be correct, given that the DNA end is closer to TRBJ2-1. The germline CDR1 and CDR2 sequences are SNHLY and FYNNEI. The CDR3 runs 12 residues. The CDR3 DNA is TGTGCCAGCAGAGGACAGGTCAATGATCAGTTCTTC. Amino acid sequence: CASRGQVNDQFF.

This clonotype showed up many times. The genes are TRBV25-1 and TRBJ2-7; D not resolved. CDR1 and CDR2 from the germline V gene are MGHDK and SYGVNS. This CDR3 is built from 13 residues. Trimming pared 6 bases from V and 0 bases from J, leaving 9 bases between. The CDR3: CASRGSSSYEQYF. The DNA for the CDR3 is TGTGCCAGCAGGGGGTCGAGCTCCTACGAGCAGTACTTC.